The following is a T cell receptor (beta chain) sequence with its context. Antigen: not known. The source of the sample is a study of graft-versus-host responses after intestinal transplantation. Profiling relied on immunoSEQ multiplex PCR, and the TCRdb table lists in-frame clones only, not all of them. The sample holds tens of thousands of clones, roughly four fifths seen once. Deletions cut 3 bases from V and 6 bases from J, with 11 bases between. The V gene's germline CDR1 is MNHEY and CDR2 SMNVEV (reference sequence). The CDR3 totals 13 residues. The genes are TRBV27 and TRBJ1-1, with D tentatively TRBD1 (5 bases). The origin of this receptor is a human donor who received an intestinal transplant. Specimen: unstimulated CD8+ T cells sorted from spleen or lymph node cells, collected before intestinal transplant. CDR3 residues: CASSFDSLPEAFF. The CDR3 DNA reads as TGTGCCAGCAGTTTCGACAGCCTACCTGAAGCTTTCTTT.